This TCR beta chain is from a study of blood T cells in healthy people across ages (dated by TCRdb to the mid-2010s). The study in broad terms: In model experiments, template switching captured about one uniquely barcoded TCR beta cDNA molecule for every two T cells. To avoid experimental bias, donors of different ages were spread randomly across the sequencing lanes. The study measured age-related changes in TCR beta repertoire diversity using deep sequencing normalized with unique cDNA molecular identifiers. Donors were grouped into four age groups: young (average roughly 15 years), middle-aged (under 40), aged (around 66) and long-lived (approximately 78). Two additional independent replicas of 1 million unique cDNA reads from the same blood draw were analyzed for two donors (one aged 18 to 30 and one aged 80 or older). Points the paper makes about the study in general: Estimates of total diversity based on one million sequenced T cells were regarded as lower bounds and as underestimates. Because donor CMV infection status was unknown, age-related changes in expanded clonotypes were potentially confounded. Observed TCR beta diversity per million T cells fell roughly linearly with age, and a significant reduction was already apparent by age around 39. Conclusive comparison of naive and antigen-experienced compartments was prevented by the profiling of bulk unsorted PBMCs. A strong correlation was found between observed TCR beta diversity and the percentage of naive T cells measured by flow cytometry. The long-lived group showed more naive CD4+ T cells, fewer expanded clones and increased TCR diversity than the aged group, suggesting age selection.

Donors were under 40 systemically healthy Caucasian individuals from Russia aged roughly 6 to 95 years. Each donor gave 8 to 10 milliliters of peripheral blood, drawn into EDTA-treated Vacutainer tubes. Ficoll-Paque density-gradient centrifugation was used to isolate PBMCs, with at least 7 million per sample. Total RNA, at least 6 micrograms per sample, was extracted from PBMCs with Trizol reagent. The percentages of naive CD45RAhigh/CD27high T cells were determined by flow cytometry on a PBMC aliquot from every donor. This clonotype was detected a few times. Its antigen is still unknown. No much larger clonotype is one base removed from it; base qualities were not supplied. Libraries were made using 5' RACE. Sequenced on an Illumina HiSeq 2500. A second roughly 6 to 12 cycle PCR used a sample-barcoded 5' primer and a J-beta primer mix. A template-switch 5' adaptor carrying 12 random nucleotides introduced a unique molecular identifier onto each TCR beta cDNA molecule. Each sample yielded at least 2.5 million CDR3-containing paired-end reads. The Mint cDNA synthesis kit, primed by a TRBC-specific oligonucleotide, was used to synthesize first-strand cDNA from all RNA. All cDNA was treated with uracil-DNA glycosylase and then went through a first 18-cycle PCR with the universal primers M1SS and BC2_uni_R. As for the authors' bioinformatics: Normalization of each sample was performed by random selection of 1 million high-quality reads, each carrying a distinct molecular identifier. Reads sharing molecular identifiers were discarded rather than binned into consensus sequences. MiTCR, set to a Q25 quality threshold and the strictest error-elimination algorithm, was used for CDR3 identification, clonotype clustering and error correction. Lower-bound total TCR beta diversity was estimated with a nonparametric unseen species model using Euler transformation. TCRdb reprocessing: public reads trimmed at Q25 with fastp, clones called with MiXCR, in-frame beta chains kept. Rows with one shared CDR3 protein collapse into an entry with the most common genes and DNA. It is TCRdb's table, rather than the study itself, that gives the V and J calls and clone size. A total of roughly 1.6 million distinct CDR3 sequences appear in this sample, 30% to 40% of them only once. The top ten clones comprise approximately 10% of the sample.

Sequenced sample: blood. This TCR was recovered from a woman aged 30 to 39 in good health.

The base sequence is TGTGCCACCAGCAGAGATGGAGGCACTCCCACCTACGAGCAGTACTTC. This yields the protein CATSRDGGTPTYEQYF. Here the chain combines TRBV15 and TRBJ2-7; possibly the D gene is TRBD2, per 5 matching bases. CDR1 and CDR2 are read off the germline V gene (reference sequence) as LNHNV and YYDKDF. Including the terminal cysteine and phenylalanine, the CDR3 comprises 16 residues. Only the CDR3 DNA stays, 48 bases, in frame from base 1. V sheds 0 bases and J sheds 2 bases, leaving 14 bases between their ends.